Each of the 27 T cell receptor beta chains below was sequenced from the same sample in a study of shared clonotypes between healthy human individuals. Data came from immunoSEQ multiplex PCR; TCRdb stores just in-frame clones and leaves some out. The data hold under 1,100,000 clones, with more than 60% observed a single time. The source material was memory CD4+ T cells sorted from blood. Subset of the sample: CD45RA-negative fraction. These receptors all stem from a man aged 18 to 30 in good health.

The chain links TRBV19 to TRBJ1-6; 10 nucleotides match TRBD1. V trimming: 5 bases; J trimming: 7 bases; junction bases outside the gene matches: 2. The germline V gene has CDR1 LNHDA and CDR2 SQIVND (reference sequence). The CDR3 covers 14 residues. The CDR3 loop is CASSPGQGNSPLHF. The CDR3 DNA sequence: TGTGCCAGTAGTCCGGGACAGGGGAATTCACCCCTCCACTTT.

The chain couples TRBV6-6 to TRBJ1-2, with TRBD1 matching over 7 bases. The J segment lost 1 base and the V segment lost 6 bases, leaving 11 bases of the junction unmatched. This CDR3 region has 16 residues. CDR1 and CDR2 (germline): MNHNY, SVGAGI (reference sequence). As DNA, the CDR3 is TGTGCCAGCAGATCTCCCGGGACAGACCATAACTATGGCTACACCTTC. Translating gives CASRSPGTDHNYGYTF.

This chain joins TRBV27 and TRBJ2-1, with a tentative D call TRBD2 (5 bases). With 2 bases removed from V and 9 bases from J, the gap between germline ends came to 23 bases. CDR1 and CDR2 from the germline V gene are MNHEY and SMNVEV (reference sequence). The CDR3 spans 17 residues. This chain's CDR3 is CASSLEGRRHPQTEQFF. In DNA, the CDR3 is TGTGCCAGCAGTTTAGAAGGTCGGAGGCACCCTCAAACTGAGCAGTTCTTC.

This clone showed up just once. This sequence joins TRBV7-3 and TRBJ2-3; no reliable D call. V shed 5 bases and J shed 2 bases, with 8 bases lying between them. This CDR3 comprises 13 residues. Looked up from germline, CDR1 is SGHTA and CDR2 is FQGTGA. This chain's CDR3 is CASSPYNTDTQYF. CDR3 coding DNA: TGTGCCAGCAGCCCTTACAACACAGATACGCAGTATTTT.

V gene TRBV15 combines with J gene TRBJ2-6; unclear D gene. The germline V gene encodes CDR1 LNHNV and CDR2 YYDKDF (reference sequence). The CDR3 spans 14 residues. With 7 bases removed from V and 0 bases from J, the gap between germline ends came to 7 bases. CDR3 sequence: CATNTRSGANVLTF. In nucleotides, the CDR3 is TGTGCCACCAATACCCGCTCTGGGGCCAACGTCCTGACTTTC.

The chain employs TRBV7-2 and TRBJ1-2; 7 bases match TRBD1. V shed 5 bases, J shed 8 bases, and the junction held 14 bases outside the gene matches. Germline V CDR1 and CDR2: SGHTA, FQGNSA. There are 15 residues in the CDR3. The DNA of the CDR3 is TGTGCCAGCAGCCCTCTAGGAGACAGGGCGGGGGGCTACACCTTC. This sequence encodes CASSPLGDRAGGYTF. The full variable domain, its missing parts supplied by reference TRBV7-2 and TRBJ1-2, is GAGVSQSPSNKVTEKGKDVELRCDPISGHTALYWYRQSLGQGLEFLIYFQGNSAPDKSGLPSDRFSAERTGGSVSTLTIQRTQQEDSAVYLCASSPLGDRAGGYTFGSGTRLTVV.

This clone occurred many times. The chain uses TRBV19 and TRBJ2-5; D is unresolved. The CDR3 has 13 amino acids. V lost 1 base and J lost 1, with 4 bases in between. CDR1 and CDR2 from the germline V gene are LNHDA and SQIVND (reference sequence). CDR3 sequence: CASSIGAQETQYF. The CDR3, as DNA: TGTGCCAGTAGTATAGGGGCCCAAGAGACCCAGTACTTC. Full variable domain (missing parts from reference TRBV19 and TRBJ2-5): DGGITQSPKYLFRKEGQNVTLSCEQNLNHDAMYWYRQDPGQGLRLIYYSQIVNDFQKGDIAEGYSVSREKKESFPLTVTSAQKNPTAFYLCASSIGAQETQYFGPGTRLLVL.

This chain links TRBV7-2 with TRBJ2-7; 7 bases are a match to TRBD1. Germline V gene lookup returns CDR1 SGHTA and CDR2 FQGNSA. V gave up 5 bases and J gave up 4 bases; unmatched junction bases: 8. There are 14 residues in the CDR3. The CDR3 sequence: CASSPRDRIYEQYF. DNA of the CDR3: TGTGCCAGCAGCCCGAGGGACAGAATATACGAGCAGTACTTC.

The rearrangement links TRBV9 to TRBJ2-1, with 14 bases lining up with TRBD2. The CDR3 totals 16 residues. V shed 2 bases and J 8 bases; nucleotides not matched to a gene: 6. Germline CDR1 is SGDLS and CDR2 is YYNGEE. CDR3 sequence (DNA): TGTGCCAGCAGCGTGACCGGGACTAGCGGGAGTCATGAGCAGTTCTTC. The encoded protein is CASSVTGTSGSHEQFF.

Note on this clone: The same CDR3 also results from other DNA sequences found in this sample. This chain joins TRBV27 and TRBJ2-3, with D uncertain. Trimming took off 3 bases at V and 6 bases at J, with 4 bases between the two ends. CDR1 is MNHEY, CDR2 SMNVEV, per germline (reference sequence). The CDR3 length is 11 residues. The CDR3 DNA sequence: TGTGCCAGCAGTTTGAGGGATACGCAGTATTTT. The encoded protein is CASSLRDTQYF.

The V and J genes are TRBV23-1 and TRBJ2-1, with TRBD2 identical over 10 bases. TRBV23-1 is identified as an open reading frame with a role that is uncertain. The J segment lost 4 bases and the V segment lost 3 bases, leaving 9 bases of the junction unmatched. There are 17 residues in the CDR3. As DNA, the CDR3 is TGCGCCAGCAGTCAGAGGGGAGCGGGAGGGAAATACAATGAGCAGTTCTTC. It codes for CASSQRGAGGKYNEQFF.

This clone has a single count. CDR3 sequence reads: CAIGGTVSGANVLTF. CDR3 sequence (DNA): TGTGCCATCGGCGGGACCGTCTCTGGGGCCAACGTCCTGACTTTC. This chain joins TRBV10-3 and TRBJ2-6; the D gene is possibly TRBD2 (6 bases). Germline V lookup: CDR1 ENHRY, CDR2 SYGVKD. The V gene lost 8 bases and the J gene lost 0 bases, with 11 bases spanning the gap. The CDR3 runs to 15 residues.

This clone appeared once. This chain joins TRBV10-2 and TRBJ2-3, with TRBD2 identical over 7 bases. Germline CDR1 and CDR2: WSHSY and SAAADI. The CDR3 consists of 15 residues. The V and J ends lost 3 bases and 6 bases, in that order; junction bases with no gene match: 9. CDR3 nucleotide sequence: TGCGCCAGCAGTGAACAGGTCGGGGGGTGGGATACGCAGTATTTT. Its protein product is CASSEQVGGWDTQYF.

CDR3 amino acids: CASENTHNEKLFF. In DNA, the CDR3 is TGTGCCAGCGAGAACACCCATAATGAAAAACTGTTTTTT. The chain links TRBV28 to TRBJ1-4; D is uncertain. V gave up 8 bases and J gave up 4 bases, with 11 bases separating them. This CDR3 is built from 13 residues. Germline assignment: CDR1 MDHEN and CDR2 SYDVKM.

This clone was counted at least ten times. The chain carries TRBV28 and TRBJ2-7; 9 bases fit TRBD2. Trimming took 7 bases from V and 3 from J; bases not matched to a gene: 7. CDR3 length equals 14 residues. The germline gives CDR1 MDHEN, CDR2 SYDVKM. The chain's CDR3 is CASTLAGEGYEQYF. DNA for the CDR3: TGTGCCAGCACCTTAGCGGGAGAGGGCTACGAGCAGTACTTC.

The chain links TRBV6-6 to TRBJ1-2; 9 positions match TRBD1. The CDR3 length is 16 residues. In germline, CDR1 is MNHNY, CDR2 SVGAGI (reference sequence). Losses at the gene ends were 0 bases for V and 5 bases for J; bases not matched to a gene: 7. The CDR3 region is CASSYSPGTGFYGYTF. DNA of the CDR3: TGTGCCAGCAGTTACTCCCCCGGGACAGGGTTTTATGGCTACACCTTC.

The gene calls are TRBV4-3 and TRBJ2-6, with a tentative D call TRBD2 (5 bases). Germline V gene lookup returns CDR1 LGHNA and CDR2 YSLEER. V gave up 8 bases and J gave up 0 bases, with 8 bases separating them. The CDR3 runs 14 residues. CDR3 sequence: CASSRDSGANVLTF. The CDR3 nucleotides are TGCGCCAGCTCACGGGACTCTGGGGCCAACGTCCTGACTTTC.

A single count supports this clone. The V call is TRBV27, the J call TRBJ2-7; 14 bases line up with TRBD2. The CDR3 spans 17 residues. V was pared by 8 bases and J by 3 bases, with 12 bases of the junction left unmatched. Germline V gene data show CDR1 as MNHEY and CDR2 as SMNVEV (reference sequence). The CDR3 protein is CASSLKTGTSGSYEQYF. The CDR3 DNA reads TGTGCCAGCTCACTTAAGACCGGGACTAGCGGGAGCTACGAGCAGTACTTC.

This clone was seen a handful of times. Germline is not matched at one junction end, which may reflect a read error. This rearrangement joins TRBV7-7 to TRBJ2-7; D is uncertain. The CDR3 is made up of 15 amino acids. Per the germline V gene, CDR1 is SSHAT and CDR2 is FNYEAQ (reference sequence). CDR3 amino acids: CASSLEVWPGYEQYF. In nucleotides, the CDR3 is TGTGCTAGCAGCTTAGAGGTATGGCCCGGCTACGAGCAGTACTTC.

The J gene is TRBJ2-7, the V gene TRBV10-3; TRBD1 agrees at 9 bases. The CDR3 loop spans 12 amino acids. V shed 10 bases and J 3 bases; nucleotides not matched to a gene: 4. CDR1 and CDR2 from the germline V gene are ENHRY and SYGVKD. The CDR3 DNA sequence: TGTGCCACCACGGGACAGGGCTACGAGCAGTACTTC. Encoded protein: CATTGQGYEQYF.

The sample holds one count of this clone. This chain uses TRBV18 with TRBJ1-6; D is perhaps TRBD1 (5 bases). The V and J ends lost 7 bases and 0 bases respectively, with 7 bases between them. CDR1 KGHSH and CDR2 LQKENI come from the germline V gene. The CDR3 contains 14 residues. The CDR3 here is CASCGGSYNSPLHF. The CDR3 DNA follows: TGTGCCAGCTGCGGGGGCTCCTATAATTCACCCCTCCACTTT.

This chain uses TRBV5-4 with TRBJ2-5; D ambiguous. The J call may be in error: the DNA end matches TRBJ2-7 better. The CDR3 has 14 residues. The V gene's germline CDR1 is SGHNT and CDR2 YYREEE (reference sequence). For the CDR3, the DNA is TGTGCCAGCAGCTTACCAGAGAAACTGGGCGAGCAGTACTTC. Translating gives CASSLPEKLGEQYF.

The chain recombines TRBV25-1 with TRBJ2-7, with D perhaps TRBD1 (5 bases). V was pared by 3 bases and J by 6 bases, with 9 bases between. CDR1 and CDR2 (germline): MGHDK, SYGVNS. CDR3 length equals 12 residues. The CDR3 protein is CASSDVGVEQYF. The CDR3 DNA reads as TGTGCCAGCAGTGACGTAGGGGTCGAGCAGTACTTC.

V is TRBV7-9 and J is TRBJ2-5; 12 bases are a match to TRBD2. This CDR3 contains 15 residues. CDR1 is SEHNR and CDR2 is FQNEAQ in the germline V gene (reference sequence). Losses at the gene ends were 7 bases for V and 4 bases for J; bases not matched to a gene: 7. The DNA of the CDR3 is TGTGCCAGCACCCTTCCTAGCGGGAGGGGAGAGACCCAGTACTTC. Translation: CASTLPSGRGETQYF.

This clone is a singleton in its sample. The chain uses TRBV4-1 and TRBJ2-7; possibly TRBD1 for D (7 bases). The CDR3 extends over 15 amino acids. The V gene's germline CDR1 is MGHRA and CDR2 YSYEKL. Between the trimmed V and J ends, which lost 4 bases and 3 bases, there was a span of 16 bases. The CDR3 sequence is CASSPEGTAFYEQYF. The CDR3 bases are TGCGCCAGCAGCCCGGAGGGGACAGCATTCTACGAGCAGTACTTC.

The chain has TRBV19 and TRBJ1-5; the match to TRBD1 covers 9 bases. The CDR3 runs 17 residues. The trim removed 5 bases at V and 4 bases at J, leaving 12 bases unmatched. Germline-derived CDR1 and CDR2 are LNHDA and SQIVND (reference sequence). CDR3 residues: CASSSDRGAMRNQPQHF. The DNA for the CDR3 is TGTGCCAGTAGTTCCGACAGGGGGGCGATGAGGAATCAGCCCCAGCATTTT.

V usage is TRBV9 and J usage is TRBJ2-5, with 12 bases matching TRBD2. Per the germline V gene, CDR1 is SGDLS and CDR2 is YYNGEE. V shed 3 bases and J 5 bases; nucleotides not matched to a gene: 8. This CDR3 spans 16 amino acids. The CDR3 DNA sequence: TGTGCCAGCAGCGACGGACTAGCGGGGTCATTTGAGACCCAGTACTTC. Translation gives CASSDGLAGSFETQYF.